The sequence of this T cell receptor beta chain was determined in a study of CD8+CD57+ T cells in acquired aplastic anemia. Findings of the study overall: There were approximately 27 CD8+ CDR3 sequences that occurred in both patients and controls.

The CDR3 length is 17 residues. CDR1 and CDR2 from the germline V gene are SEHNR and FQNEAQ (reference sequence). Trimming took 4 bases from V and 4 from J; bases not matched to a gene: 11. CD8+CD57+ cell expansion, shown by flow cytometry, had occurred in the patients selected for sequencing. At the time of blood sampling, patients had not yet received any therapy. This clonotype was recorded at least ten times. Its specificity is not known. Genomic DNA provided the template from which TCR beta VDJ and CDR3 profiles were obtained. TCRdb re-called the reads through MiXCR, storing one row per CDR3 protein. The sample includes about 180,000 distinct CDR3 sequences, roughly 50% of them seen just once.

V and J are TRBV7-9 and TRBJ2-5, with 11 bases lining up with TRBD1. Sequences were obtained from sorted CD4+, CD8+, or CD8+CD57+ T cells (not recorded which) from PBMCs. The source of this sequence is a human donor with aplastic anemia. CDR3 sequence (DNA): TGTGCCAGCAGCTCTATGGCCCCCGGGACAGGGGGAGAGACCCAGTACTTC. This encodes CASSSMAPGTGGETQYF.